Listed below are T cell receptor beta chains from one sample, sequenced in a study of CD8+ T cells in alopecia areata. The method was immunoSEQ multiplex PCR; TCRdb's version includes in-frame clones alone and lacks a portion of them. The sample yields 200,000 to 250,000 clones, approximately 52% seen once. The sequencing used CD4+ T cells sorted from blood, collected at week 0. The receptors derive from a human donor with alopecia areata. CDR3s include the opening cysteine and the closing phenylalanine or tryptophan. A D gene is named only where the DNA matches it firmly. Clone size is shown for a subset of rows, as once, few, many or a class of expanded clone.

cdr3_aa,cdr3_nt,d_call,v_call,j_call,clone_size
CASSAPRGFTEAFF,TGTGCCAGCAGTGCCCCCAGAGGGTTCACTGAAGCTTTCTTT,-,TRBV6-1,TRBJ1-1,-
CAWIARGLEGYTF,TGTGCCTGGATTGCGAGGGGGCTAGAAGGCTACACCTTC,TRBD1,TRBV30,TRBJ1-2,few
CATSRPPLGSGNIQYF,TGTGCCACCAGCAGACCACCCTTGGGGAGTGGGAACATTCAGTACTTC,-,TRBV15,TRBJ2-4,-
CASSRLAGGNYNEQFF,TGCGCCAGCAGCCGCCTAGCGGGGGGAAACTACAATGAGCAGTTCTTC,TRBD2,TRBV5-1,TRBJ2-1,-
CASSLGQGWEYF,TGTGCCAGCAGCCTGGGACAGGGTTGGGAGTACTTC,TRBD1,TRBV5-4,TRBJ2-7,-
CASSFGPGNQPQHF,TGTGCCAGCAGCTTTGGGCCGGGCAATCAGCCCCAGCATTTT,-,TRBV7-9,TRBJ1-5,-
CASSWEGGTEAFF,TGTGCCAGCTCTTGGGAGGGAGGCACTGAAGCTTTCTTT,-,TRBV7-9,TRBJ1-1,-
CASTQGALNTGELFF,TGCGCCAGCACCCAGGGGGCGTTAAACACCGGGGAGCTGTTTTTT,TRBD1,TRBV5-1,TRBJ2-2,few
CASSLDGIGNQPQHF,TGCGCCAGCAGCTTGGATGGCATTGGCAATCAGCCCCAGCATTTT,-,TRBV5-1,TRBJ1-5,-
CASTSGRNEQFF,TGTGCCAGCACCTCAGGGCGGAATGAGCAGTTCTTC,-,TRBV11-2,TRBJ2-1,-
CASSLSSLRTQETQYF,TGTGCCAGCAGCTTGTCGTCCCTGCGGACCCAAGAGACCCAGTACTTC,-,TRBV7-6,TRBJ2-5,-
CASTRNTEAFF,TGTGCCAGTACAAGGAACACTGAAGCTTTCTTT,-,TRBV19,TRBJ1-1,-
CAWRWDRYNEQFF,TGTGCCTGGAGGTGGGACAGGTACAATGAGCAGTTCTTC,TRBD1,TRBV30,TRBJ2-1,-
CASTLRIGNTEAFF,TGTGCCAGCACCTTAAGAATAGGTAACACTGAAGCTTTCTTT,-,TRBV2,TRBJ1-1,-
CASSSHRGTEAFF,TGTGCCAGCAGTTCGCACAGGGGTACTGAAGCTTTCTTT,TRBD1,TRBV6-5,TRBJ1-1,-
CASSPSAQSSYNEQFF,TGTGCCAGCAGCCCCTCCGCTCAGAGCTCCTACAATGAGCAGTTCTTC,-,TRBV7-2,TRBJ2-1,-
CAWGRGKLFF,TGTGCCTGGGGGAGAGGAAAACTGTTTTTT,-,TRBV30,TRBJ1-4,-
CASSAGQGNYEQYF,TGTGCCAGCAGTGCGGGACAGGGGAACTACGAGCAGTACTTC,TRBD1,TRBV25-1,TRBJ2-7,-
CASSRRTSDYNEQFF,TGTGCCAGCAGCCGACGGACTAGCGACTACAATGAGCAGTTCTTC,TRBD2,TRBV4-2,TRBJ2-1,-
CASSGNEKLFF,TGTGCCAGCAGTGGGAATGAAAAACTGTTTTTT,-,TRBV6-6,TRBJ1-4,many
CAISDPEGVSSYEQYF,TGTGCCATCAGTGACCCCGAGGGGGTGAGCTCCTACGAGCAGTACTTC,-,TRBV6-1,TRBJ2-7,-
CAWSVKGIKNQPQHF,TGTGCCTGGAGTGTAAAGGGGATTAAGAATCAGCCCCAGCATTTT,-,TRBV30,TRBJ1-5,-
CASSLRWEVPYEQYF,TGTGCCAGCAGCTTAAGGTGGGAGGTCCCTTACGAGCAGTACTTC,-,TRBV7-8,TRBJ2-7,-
CASRRREARGYTF,TGTGCCAGTAGGCGCCGGGAAGCGAGGGGCTACACCTTC,-,TRBV19,TRBJ1-2,-
CASSPGRETQYF,TGTGCCAGCAGCCCCGGTCGGGAGACCCAGTACTTC,-,TRBV5-6,TRBJ2-5,few
CASSRSDRHYGYTF,TGTGCCAGCAGTCGATCAGACAGGCACTATGGCTACACCTTC,-,TRBV27,TRBJ1-2,-
CASSPQGNTIYF,TGTGCCAGCAGCCCCCAAGGAAACACCATATATTTT,-,TRBV6-6,TRBJ1-3,many